These 13 T cell receptor beta chains originate from one sample sequenced in a study of cytomegalovirus exposure and HLA in healthy donors. 13 Jbeta primers and 60 Vbeta primers were used for the PCR. TCRdb's table, derived via immunoSEQ multiplex PCR, lists solely in-frame clones and lacks some. The data contain under 200,000 clones, approximately 82% of them singletons. Sequencing was carried out using PBMCs. All receptors derive from a woman aged 40 to 50 in good health and CMV-seropositive.

The chain employs TRBV2 and TRBJ2-7, with TRBD2 matching 12 bases. V shed 6 bases, J shed 7 bases, and the junction held 10 bases outside the gene matches. The CDR3 contains 15 residues. Germline assignment: CDR1 SNHLY and CDR2 FYNNEI. CDR3 region: CASSSLRLAGAEQYF. For the CDR3, the DNA is TGTGCCAGCAGCTCCCTTCGACTAGCGGGAGCTGAGCAGTACTTC.

The gene calls are TRBV5-4 and TRBJ1-4; D is unclear. From germline, CDR1 is SGHNT and CDR2 YYREEE (reference sequence). V dropped 1 base and J dropped 8 bases, with 9 bases sitting between them. The CDR3 spans 13 residues. In DNA form, the CDR3 reads TGTGCCAGCAGCTTGCGTACAGAAGAAAAACTGTTTTTT. As protein: CASSLRTEEKLFF.

This clone was observed a few times. V gene TRBV2 combines with J gene TRBJ2-1, with no clear D. The CDR3 sequence is 15 residues long. CDR1 SNHLY and CDR2 FYNNEI come from the germline V gene. Trimming left V 0 bases short and J 6 bases short, with 12 bases between. The CDR3 region is CASSEAVSPGNEQFF. The CDR3 DNA reads as TGTGCCAGCAGTGAAGCGGTATCTCCGGGCAATGAGCAGTTCTTC.

This clone showed up just once. V usage is TRBV6-5 and J usage is TRBJ2-2; maybe TRBD1 (6 bases). The CDR3 spans 14 residues. CDR1 and CDR2 (germline): MNHEY, SVGAGI. Trimming stripped 6 bases from V and 9 bases from J, with 17 bases between. CDR3 region: CASSPGHGGRELFF. CDR3 in DNA: TGTGCCAGCAGCCCGGGACATGGAGGTCGGGAGCTGTTTTTT.

V is TRBV25-1 and J is TRBJ2-1; 7 positions match TRBD1. Germline CDR1 MGHDK, CDR2 SYGVNS. Trimming cost V 7 bases and J 6 bases; bases outside gene matches: 12. The CDR3 has 15 amino acids. The CDR3 coding sequence is TGTGCCAGCATCCCGACAGGGATACTATTCAATGAGCAGTTCTTC. Amino acids: CASIPTGILFNEQFF.

The J gene is TRBJ1-1, the V gene TRBV7-2; a possible D gene is TRBD1 (6 bases). CDR3 size: 15 residues. V lost 4 bases, J lost 8 bases, and 20 bases lay in between. Germline values: CDR1 SGHTA, CDR2 FQGNSA. CDR3 nucleotide sequence: TGTGCCAGCAGCTCGAACAGGGCGGGGGTAGCGGAAGCTTTCTTT. Its translation: CASSSNRAGVAEAFF.

In its sample, this clone was seen once. The genes are TRBV28 and TRBJ1-1; D remains unclear. Germline V gene data show CDR1 as MDHEN and CDR2 as SYDVKM. Trimming took off 1 base at V and 6 bases at J, with 3 bases between the two ends. The CDR3 spans 11 residues. In DNA form, the CDR3 reads TGTGCCAGCAGTTTATCTTCTGAAGCTTTCTTT. It yields the protein CASSLSSEAFF.

In its sample, this clone was seen once. V gene TRBV19 combines with J gene TRBJ1-2, with 7 bases identical to TRBD1. V lost 3 bases to trimming and J lost 1 base; unmatched junction nucleotides: 8. CDR3 length equals 16 residues. The germline V gene has CDR1 LNHDA and CDR2 SQIVND (reference sequence). In nucleotides, the CDR3 is TGTGCCAGTAGTATGGATCGGACAGGAGGTAACTATGGCTACACCTTC. Translation: CASSMDRTGGNYGYTF.

V is TRBV7-2 and J is TRBJ1-3, with 8 positions matching TRBD1. After removal of 3 bases from V and 1 base from J, the junction contained 2 bases not matched to a gene. The germline V gene encodes CDR1 SGHTA and CDR2 FQGNSA. This CDR3 is 15 amino acids long. The CDR3 region is CASSLTGESGNTIYF. As DNA, the CDR3 is TGTGCCAGCAGCTTGACAGGGGAGTCTGGAAACACCATATATTTT.

The rearrangement links TRBV4-1 to TRBJ2-2; 9 bases map to TRBD2. Germline V gene sequence: CDR1 MGHRA, CDR2 YSYEKL. The ends lost 1 base at V and 3 bases at J; junction bases unmatched: 6. The CDR3 totals 17 residues. CDR3 nucleotides: TGCGCCAGCAGCCAAGTGTGGGTAGCGGGAGACACCGGGGAGCTGTTTTTT. It encodes CASSQVWVAGDTGELFF.

This clone was seen a single time. This chain connects TRBV5-4 to TRBJ2-7; TRBD2 matches at 10 bases. Trimming removed 5 bases from V and 6 bases from J; junction bases left unmatched: 8. The CDR3 has 14 residues. The germline gives CDR1 SGHNT, CDR2 YYREEE (reference sequence). The CDR3 nucleotides are TGTGCCAGCAGGTTAGCGGGAGGCCCCGGCGAGCAGTACTTC. Its translation is CASRLAGGPGEQYF.

The V call is TRBV6-6, the J call TRBJ2-7; possibly TRBD2 for D (6 bases). Looked up from germline, CDR1 is MNHNY and CDR2 is SVGAGI (reference sequence). V was clipped by 2 bases and J by 2 bases, with 13 bases between them. The CDR3 extends over 15 amino acids. CDR3 region: CASSYEGTATYEQYF. The CDR3 DNA sequence: TGTGCCAGCAGTTACGAAGGGACTGCGACCTACGAGCAGTACTTC.

This rearrangement joins TRBV7-8 to TRBJ1-3; TRBD1 matches at 7 bases. CDR3 length: 13 residues. Germline lookup yields CDR1 SGHVS and CDR2 FQNEAQ. After removal of 6 bases from V and 4 bases from J, the junction contained 3 bases not matched to a gene. The CDR3 reads CASSTDRGNTIYF. CDR3 DNA: TGTGCCAGCAGTACGGACAGGGGAAACACCATATATTTT.